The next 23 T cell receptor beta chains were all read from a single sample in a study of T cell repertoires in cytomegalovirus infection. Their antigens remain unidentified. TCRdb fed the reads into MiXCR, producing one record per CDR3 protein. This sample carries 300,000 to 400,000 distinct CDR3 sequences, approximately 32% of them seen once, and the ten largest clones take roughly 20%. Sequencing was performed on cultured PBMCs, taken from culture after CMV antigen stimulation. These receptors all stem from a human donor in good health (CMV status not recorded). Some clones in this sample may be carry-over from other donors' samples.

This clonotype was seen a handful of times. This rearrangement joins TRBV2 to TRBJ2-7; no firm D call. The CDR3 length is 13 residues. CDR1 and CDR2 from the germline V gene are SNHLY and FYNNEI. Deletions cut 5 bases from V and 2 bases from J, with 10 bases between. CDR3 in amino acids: CASSQSKTYEQYF. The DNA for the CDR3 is TGTGCCAGCAGTCAATCTAAAACCTACGAGCAGTACTTC.

The CDR3 sequence: CASSGTGALTEAFF. CDR3 coding DNA: TGTGCCAGCAGTGGAACAGGGGCTTTAACTGAAGCTTTCTTT. V is TRBV6-1 and J is TRBJ1-1, with 7 bases lining up with TRBD1. CDR3 length: 14 amino acids. V lost 4 bases to trimming and J lost 5 bases; unmatched junction nucleotides: 7. CDR1 MNHNS and CDR2 SASEGT come from the germline V gene.

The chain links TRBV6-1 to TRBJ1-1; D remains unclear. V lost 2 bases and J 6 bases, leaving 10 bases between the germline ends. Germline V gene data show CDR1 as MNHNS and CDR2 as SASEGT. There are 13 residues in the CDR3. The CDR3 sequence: CASSERTGAEAFF. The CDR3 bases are TGTGCCAGCAGTGAACGGACGGGTGCTGAAGCTTTCTTT.

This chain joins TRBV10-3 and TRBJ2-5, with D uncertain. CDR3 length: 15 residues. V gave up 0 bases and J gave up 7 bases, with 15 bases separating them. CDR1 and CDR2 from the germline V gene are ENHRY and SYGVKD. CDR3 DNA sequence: TGTGCCATCAGTGAGTCGATGGCAGCCGGCGGGACCCAGTACTTC. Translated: CAISESMAAGGTQYF.

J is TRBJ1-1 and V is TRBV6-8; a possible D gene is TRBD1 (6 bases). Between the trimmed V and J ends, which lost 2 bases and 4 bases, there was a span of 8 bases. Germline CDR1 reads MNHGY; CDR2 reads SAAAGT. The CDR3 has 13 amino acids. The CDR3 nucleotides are TGTGCCAGCAGTTACGGACAGAGCACTGAAGCTTTCTTT. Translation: CASSYGQSTEAFF.

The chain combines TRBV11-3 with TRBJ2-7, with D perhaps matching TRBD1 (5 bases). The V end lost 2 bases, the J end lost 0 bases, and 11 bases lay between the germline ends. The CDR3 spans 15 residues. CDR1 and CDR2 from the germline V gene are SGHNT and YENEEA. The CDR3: CASSLRQFFSYEQYF. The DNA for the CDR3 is TGTGCCAGCAGCTTAAGACAGTTTTTCTCCTACGAGCAGTACTTC.

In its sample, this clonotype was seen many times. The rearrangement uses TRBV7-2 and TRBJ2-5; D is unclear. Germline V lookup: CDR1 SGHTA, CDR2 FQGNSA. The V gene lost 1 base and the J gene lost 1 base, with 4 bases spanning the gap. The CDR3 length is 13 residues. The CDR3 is CASSLDRQETQYF. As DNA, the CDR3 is TGTGCCAGCAGCTTAGATCGCCAAGAGACCCAGTACTTC.

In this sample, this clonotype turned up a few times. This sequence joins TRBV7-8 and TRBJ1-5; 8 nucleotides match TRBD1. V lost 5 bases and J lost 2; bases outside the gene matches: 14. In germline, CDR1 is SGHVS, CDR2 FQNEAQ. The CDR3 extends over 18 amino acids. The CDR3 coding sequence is TGTGCCAGCAGCCCTTCTAGAGCGTCAGGGGGCGGCAATCAGCCCCAGCATTTT. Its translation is CASSPSRASGGGNQPQHF.

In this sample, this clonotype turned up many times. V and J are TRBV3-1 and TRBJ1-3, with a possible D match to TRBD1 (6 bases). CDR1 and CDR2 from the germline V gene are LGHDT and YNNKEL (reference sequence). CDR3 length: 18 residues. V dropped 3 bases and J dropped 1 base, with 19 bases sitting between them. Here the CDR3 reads CASSHLGGRGNSGNTIYF. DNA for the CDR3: TGTGCCAGCAGCCACCTAGGCGGCAGGGGTAATTCTGGAAACACCATATATTTT.

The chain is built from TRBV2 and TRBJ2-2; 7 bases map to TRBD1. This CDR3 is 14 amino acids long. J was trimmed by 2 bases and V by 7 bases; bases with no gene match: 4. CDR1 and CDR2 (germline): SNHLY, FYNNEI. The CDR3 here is CASKGQINTGELFF. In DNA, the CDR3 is TGTGCCAGCAAGGGACAGATTAACACCGGGGAGCTGTTTTTT.

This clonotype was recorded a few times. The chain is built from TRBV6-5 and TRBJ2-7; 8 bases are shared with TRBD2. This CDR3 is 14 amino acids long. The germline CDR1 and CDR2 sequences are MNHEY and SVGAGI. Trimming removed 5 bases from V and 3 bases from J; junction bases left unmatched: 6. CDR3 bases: TGTGCCAGCAGTCAAGCGGGAGTGGGCTACGAGCAGTACTTC. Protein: CASSQAGVGYEQYF.

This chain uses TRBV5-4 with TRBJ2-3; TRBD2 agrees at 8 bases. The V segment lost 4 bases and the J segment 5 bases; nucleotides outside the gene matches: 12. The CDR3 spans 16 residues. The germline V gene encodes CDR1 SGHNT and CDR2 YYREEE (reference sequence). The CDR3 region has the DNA TGTGCCAGCAGCAAGTCCGGGAGGGCCGTTGGAGATACGCAGTATTTT. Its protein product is CASSKSGRAVGDTQYF.

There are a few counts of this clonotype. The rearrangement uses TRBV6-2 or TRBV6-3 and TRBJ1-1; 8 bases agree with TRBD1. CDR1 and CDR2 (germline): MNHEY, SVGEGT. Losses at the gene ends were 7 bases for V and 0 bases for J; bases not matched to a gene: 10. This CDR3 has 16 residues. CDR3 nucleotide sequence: TGTGCCAGCACCCCAGACAGGGGCGTTATGAACACTGAAGCTTTCTTT. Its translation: CASTPDRGVMNTEAFF.

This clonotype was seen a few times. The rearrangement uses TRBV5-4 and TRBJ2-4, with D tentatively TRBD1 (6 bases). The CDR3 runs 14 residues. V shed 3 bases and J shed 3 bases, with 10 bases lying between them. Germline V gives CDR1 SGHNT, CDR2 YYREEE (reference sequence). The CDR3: CASSSDRGKNIQYF. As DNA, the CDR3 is TGTGCCAGCAGCTCGGACAGAGGCAAAAACATTCAGTACTTC.

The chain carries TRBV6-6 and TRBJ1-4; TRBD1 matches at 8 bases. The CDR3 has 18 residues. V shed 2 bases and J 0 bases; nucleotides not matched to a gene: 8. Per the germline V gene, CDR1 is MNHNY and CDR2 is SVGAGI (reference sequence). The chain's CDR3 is CASSYPRGTGATNEKLFF. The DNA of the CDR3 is TGTGCCAGCAGTTACCCCAGGGGGACAGGCGCAACTAATGAAAAACTGTTTTTT.

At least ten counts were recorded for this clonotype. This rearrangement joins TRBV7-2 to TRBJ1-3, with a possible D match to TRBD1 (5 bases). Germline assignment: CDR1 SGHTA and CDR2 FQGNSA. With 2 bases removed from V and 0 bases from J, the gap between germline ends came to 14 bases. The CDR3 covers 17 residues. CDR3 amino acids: CASSLFAGTSSGNTIYF. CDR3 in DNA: TGTGCCAGCAGCTTATTCGCAGGGACCAGCTCTGGAAACACCATATATTTT.

CDR3 region: CASKGRINQPQHF. Written as DNA, the CDR3 is TGTGCCAGCAAGGGGCGTATCAATCAGCCCCAGCATTTT. The gene calls are TRBV6-2 or TRBV6-3 and TRBJ1-5, with a possible D match to TRBD1 (5 bases). Germline CDR1 reads MNHEY; CDR2 reads SVGEGT. CDR3 length equals 13 residues. Trimming shortened V by 7 bases and J by 3 bases, and 10 bases separated the two germline ends.

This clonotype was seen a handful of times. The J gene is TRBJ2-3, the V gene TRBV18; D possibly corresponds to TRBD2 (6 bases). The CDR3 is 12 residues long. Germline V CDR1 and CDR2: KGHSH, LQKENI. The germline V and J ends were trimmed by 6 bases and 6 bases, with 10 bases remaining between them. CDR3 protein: CASSRGFDTQYF. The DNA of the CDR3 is TGTGCCAGCTCCCGGGGGTTTGATACGCAGTATTTT. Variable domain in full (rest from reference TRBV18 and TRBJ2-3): NAGVMQNPRHLVRRRGQEARLRCSPMKGHSHVYWYRQLPEEGLKFMVYLQKENIIDESGMPKERFSAEFPKEGPSILRIQQVVRGDSAAYFCASSRGFDTQYFGPGTRLTVL.

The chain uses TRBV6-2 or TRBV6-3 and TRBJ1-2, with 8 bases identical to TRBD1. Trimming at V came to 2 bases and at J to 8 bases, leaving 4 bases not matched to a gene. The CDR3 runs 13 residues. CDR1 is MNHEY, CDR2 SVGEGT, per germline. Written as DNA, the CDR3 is TGTGCCAGCAGTTACCAGGGGGCAGGAGGCTACACCTTC. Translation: CASSYQGAGGYTF.

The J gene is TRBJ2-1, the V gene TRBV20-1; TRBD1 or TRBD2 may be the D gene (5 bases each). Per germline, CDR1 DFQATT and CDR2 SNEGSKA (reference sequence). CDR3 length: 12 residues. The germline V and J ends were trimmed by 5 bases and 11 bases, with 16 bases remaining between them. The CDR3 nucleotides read TGCAGTGCTGAAGACGTCGGGACCCAGCAGTTCTTC. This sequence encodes CSAEDVGTQQFF.

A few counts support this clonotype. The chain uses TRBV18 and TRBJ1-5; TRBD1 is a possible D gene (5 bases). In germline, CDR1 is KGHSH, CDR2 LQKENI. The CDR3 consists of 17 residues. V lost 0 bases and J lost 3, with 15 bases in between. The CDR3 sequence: CASSPPSPGVFNQPQHF. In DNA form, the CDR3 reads TGTGCCAGCTCACCACCAAGTCCGGGGGTCTTCAATCAGCCCCAGCATTTT.

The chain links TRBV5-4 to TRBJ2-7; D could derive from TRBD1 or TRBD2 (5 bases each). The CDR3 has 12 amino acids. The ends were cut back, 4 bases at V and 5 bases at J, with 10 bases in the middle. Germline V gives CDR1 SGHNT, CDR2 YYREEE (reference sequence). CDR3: CASSLRDHEQYF. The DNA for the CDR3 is TGTGCCAGCAGCCTCCGGGACCACGAGCAGTACTTC.

CDR3 residues: CASSLNAGAGTEAFF. The DNA of the CDR3 is TGTGCCAGCAGCTTAAACGCGGGGGCAGGGACTGAAGCTTTCTTT. The chain couples TRBV7-3 to TRBJ1-1, with D possibly being TRBD1 (6 bases). With 1 base removed from V and 5 bases from J, the gap between germline ends came to 14 bases. From germline, CDR1 is SGHTA and CDR2 FQGTGA. The CDR3 is made up of 15 amino acids.